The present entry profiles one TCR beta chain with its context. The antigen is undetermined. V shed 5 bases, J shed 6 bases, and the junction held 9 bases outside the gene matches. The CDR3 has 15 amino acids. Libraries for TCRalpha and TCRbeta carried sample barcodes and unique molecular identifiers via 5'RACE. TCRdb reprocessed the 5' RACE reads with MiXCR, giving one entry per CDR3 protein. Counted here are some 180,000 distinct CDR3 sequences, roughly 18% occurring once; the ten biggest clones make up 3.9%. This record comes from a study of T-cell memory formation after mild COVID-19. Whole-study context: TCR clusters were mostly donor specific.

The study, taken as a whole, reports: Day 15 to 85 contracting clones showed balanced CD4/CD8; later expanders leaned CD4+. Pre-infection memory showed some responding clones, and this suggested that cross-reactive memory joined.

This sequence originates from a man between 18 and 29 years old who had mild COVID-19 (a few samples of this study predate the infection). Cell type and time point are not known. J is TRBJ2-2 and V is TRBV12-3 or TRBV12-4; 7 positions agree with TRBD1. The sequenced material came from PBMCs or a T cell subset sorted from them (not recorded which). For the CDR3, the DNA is TGTGCCAGCAGTCAAACAGGGGCTGCGGCCGGGGAGCTGTTTTTT. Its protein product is CASSQTGAAAGELFF.